This TCR beta chain was obtained from a study of cytomegalovirus exposure and HLA in healthy donors. The CDR3 has 14 amino acids. CDR1 and CDR2 (germline): WSHSY, SAAADI. The V gene end was trimmed by 5 bases and the J gene end by 4 bases; junction bases not matched to a gene: 6. The PCR made use of 60 Vbeta and 13 Jbeta primers. Assay used: immunoSEQ multiplex PCR; TCRdb lists only in-frame clones, some missing. This table has roughly 120,000 clones, 55% to 75% appearing once. The sequenced sample consisted of PBMCs. The chain links TRBV10-2 to TRBJ2-7; 9 positions agree with TRBD2. This clonotype originated in a man aged 25 to 40 in good health and CMV-seropositive. This CDR3 is CASSPGTSRYEQYF. Written as DNA, the CDR3 is TGCGCCAGCAGTCCCGGGACTAGCAGATACGAGCAGTACTTC.